This is a list of T cell receptor beta chains from one sample in a study of memory CD4+ T cells and cytomegalovirus serostatus. Profiling relied on immunoSEQ multiplex PCR, and the TCRdb table lists in-frame clones only, not all of them. The sample consists of approximately 49,000 clones, roughly 80% of them appearing once. Sequenced: memory CD4+ T cells from blood. Every receptor here comes from an adult in good health and CMV-seronegative. Both conserved end residues are part of each CDR3. Each record gives: D gene, V gene, J gene, clone size, CDR3 DNA, CDR3 protein. D genes are given only for firm matches. Only part of the rows carry a size: once, few, many, or a class if the clone is expanded.

D gene: .; V gene: TRBV2; J gene: TRBJ2-3; clone size: .; CDR3 DNA: TGTGCCAGCAGCTCCCCATATACGCAGTATTTT; CDR3 protein: CASSSPYTQYF
D gene: TRBD1; V gene: TRBV29-1; J gene: TRBJ2-3; clone size: .; CDR3 DNA: TGCAGCGTTGCAGGGGGCAGCACAGATACGCAGTATTTT; CDR3 protein: CSVAGGSTDTQYF
D gene: TRBD1; V gene: TRBV18; J gene: TRBJ1-2; clone size: .; CDR3 DNA: TGTGCCAGCTCGCCGAGACAGGGAGAATACACCTTC; CDR3 protein: CASSPRQGEYTF
D gene: .; V gene: TRBV2; J gene: TRBJ1-6; clone size: .; CDR3 DNA: TGTGCCAGCAGTGATCGAGGGGTCGTGGATCGGTCACCCCTCCACTTT; CDR3 protein: CASSDRGVVDRSPLHF
D gene: TRBD1; V gene: TRBV30; J gene: TRBJ1-6; clone size: once; CDR3 DNA: TGTGCCTCCGCACACAGGGGGCTTAGGTCACCCCTCCACTTT; CDR3 protein: CASAHRGLRSPLHF
D gene: .; V gene: TRBV6-1; J gene: TRBJ1-6; clone size: few; CDR3 DNA: TGTGCCAGCAGTGAAGAGGGCGGCGGCCTAAATTCACCCCTCCACTTT; CDR3 protein: CASSEEGGGLNSPLHF
D gene: .; V gene: TRBV20-1; J gene: TRBJ1-1; clone size: .; CDR3 DNA: TGCAGTGCTAGTCTGCTAACTGAAGCTTTCTTT; CDR3 protein: CSASLLTEAFF
D gene: .; V gene: TRBV7-2; J gene: TRBJ2-2; clone size: .; CDR3 DNA: TGTGCCAGCAGCTTAGGAGGGGAAGGCACCGGGGAGCTGTTTTTT; CDR3 protein: CASSLGGEGTGELFF
D gene: .; V gene: TRBV7-2; J gene: TRBJ1-1; clone size: .; CDR3 DNA: TGTGCCAGCAGCCCTACTGGGACGAGGGTTATTATCTCTGAAGCTTTCTTT; CDR3 protein: CASSPTGTRVIISEAFF
D gene: TRBD1; V gene: TRBV14; J gene: TRBJ2-2; clone size: .; CDR3 DNA: TGTGCCAGCAGCCAAGGTTGGACAGGCCGGACCGGGGAGCTGTTTTTT; CDR3 protein: CASSQGWTGRTGELFF
D gene: TRBD1; V gene: TRBV2; J gene: TRBJ2-5; clone size: .; CDR3 DNA: TGTGCCAGCAGTAAGACAGGGGATATACAAGAGACCCAGTACTTC; CDR3 protein: CASSKTGDIQETQYF
D gene: .; V gene: TRBV7-2; J gene: TRBJ2-5; clone size: .; CDR3 DNA: TGTGCCAGCAGCTGGGACTGGCCACAAGAGACCCAGTACTTC; CDR3 protein: CASSWDWPQETQYF
D gene: .; V gene: TRBV2; J gene: TRBJ1-4; clone size: .; CDR3 DNA: TGTGCCAGCAGTGAATTTGGACAATGGGGGCAGGCGGTCCGAAAACTGTTTTTT; CDR3 protein: CASSEFGQWGQAVRKLFF
D gene: .; V gene: TRBV7-3; J gene: TRBJ2-5; clone size: .; CDR3 DNA: TGTGCCAGCAGCTTAACGGGGAGGCAAGAGACCCAGTACTTC; CDR3 protein: CASSLTGRQETQYF
D gene: TRBD1; V gene: TRBV29-1; J gene: TRBJ2-3; clone size: .; CDR3 DNA: TGCAGCGTTCAACAGGGGGCTTTTACAGATACGCAGTATTTT; CDR3 protein: CSVQQGAFTDTQYF
D gene: TRBD2; V gene: TRBV5-4; J gene: TRBJ2-7; clone size: .; CDR3 DNA: TGTGCCAGCAGTCTGGGACTAGCGGAATCCTACGAGCAGTACTTC; CDR3 protein: CASSLGLAESYEQYF
D gene: TRBD1; V gene: TRBV6-5; J gene: TRBJ1-1; clone size: .; CDR3 DNA: TGTGCCAGCAGTTACTGGACAGGGGGAACTGAAGCTTTCTTT; CDR3 protein: CASSYWTGGTEAFF
D gene: .; V gene: TRBV29-1; J gene: TRBJ2-6; clone size: .; CDR3 DNA: TGCAGCGTTGAGACCTCTGGGGCCAACGTCCTGACTTTC; CDR3 protein: CSVETSGANVLTF
D gene: .; V gene: TRBV20-1; J gene: TRBJ1-2; clone size: .; CDR3 DNA: TGCAGTGCTAGAGGGGACTATGGCTACACCTTC; CDR3 protein: CSARGDYGYTF
D gene: .; V gene: TRBV9; J gene: TRBJ2-7; clone size: .; CDR3 DNA: TGTGCCAGCAGCGTAGAGGGCAGGGAAGGACGCGAGCAGTACTTC; CDR3 protein: CASSVEGREGREQYF
D gene: .; V gene: TRBV9; J gene: TRBJ2-7; clone size: .; CDR3 DNA: TGTGCCAGCAGCGTAGCTCTCAGGGACGGCGGCGAGCAGTACTTC; CDR3 protein: CASSVALRDGGEQYF
D gene: .; V gene: TRBV5-1; J gene: TRBJ1-4; clone size: once; CDR3 DNA: TGCGCCAGCAGCCCGACTCGTTCCCGGGGCGAAAAACTGTTTTTT; CDR3 protein: CASSPTRSRGEKLFF
D gene: TRBD2; V gene: TRBV10-3; J gene: TRBJ2-1; clone size: .; CDR3 DNA: TGTGCCATTATGCCGGGGGGGCCGGGGAATGAGCAGTTCTTC; CDR3 protein: CAIMPGGPGNEQFF
D gene: .; V gene: TRBV9; J gene: TRBJ2-7; clone size: .; CDR3 DNA: TGTGCCAGCAGCGTAGTTGCAGGACCCTCCTACGAGCAGTACTTC; CDR3 protein: CASSVVAGPSYEQYF
D gene: .; V gene: TRBV19; J gene: TRBJ1-1; clone size: few; CDR3 DNA: TGTGCCAGCTCTTCGAACACTGAAGCTTTCTTT; CDR3 protein: CASSSNTEAFF
D gene: TRBD1; V gene: TRBV6-1; J gene: TRBJ1-5; clone size: .; CDR3 DNA: TGTGCCAGCAGGGCGGGACAGGGTAACATTCAGCCCCAGCATTTT; CDR3 protein: CASRAGQGNIQPQHF
D gene: TRBD1; V gene: TRBV7-8; J gene: TRBJ1-6; clone size: .; CDR3 DNA: TGTGCCAGCAGCTTTCCCGACAGGGATCATGCGCCCCTCCACTTT; CDR3 protein: CASSFPDRDHAPLHF
D gene: .; V gene: TRBV29-1; J gene: TRBJ1-2; clone size: .; CDR3 DNA: TGCAGCGCGGCGGGGTCAACACTGGATGGCTACACCTTC; CDR3 protein: CSAAGSTLDGYTF
D gene: .; V gene: TRBV29-1; J gene: TRBJ2-3; clone size: once; CDR3 DNA: TGCACGGGGGATTGGGCTACAGATACGCAGTATTTT; CDR3 protein: CTGDWATDTQYF
D gene: .; V gene: TRBV5-1; J gene: TRBJ2-7; clone size: .; CDR3 DNA: TGCGCCAGCAGTAGCGGGTGGGGGGACAGCCTCTCCTACGAGCAGTACTTC; CDR3 protein: CASSSGWGDSLSYEQYF
D gene: TRBD1; V gene: TRBV27; J gene: TRBJ2-6; clone size: .; CDR3 DNA: TGTGCCAGCAGTTGGGAACAGGGGGCGCTTGGGGCCAACGTCCTGACTTTC; CDR3 protein: CASSWEQGALGANVLTF
D gene: .; V gene: TRBV19; J gene: TRBJ1-2; clone size: .; CDR3 DNA: TGTGCCAGTAGCCAGACTGACAGGCGTGAGGGTGGCTACACCTTC; CDR3 protein: CASSQTDRREGGYTF
D gene: .; V gene: TRBV5-6; J gene: TRBJ2-7; clone size: .; CDR3 DNA: TGTGCCAGCGCTGGGGGTTACGGGTCCTACGAGCAGTACTTC; CDR3 protein: CASAGGYGSYEQYF
D gene: .; V gene: TRBV6-1; J gene: TRBJ1-1; clone size: .; CDR3 DNA: TGTGCCAGCAGCCTATCACGGGGTAACACTGAAGCTTTCTTT; CDR3 protein: CASSLSRGNTEAFF
D gene: .; V gene: TRBV19; J gene: TRBJ1-1; clone size: .; CDR3 DNA: TGTGCCATCACAGGGTTGGGGAACACTGAAGCTTTCTTT; CDR3 protein: CAITGLGNTEAFF
D gene: .; V gene: TRBV19; J gene: TRBJ1-1; clone size: .; CDR3 DNA: TGTGCCAGTAGTATTAAGGCAGCCGGGACTGAAGCTTTCTTT; CDR3 protein: CASSIKAAGTEAFF
D gene: TRBD1; V gene: TRBV19; J gene: TRBJ1-2; clone size: .; CDR3 DNA: TGTGCCAGTACCCCCCGGGACAGAGAACACTATGGCTACACCTTC; CDR3 protein: CASTPRDREHYGYTF
D gene: TRBD2; V gene: TRBV15; J gene: TRBJ2-2; clone size: .; CDR3 DNA: TGTGCCACCCGACGACTAGCGGGGGGAGGCGGGGAGCTGTTTTTT; CDR3 protein: CATRRLAGGGGELFF
D gene: TRBD1; V gene: TRBV30; J gene: TRBJ2-2; clone size: .; CDR3 DNA: TGTGCCTGGAGTGTGGGTCAGGGGGACACCGGGGAGCTGTTTTTT; CDR3 protein: CAWSVGQGDTGELFF
D gene: .; V gene: TRBV2; J gene: TRBJ2-3; clone size: .; CDR3 DNA: TGTGCCAGCAGCGGCGGGGCGAGCACAGATACGCAGTATTTT; CDR3 protein: CASSGGASTDTQYF
D gene: TRBD1; V gene: TRBV28; J gene: TRBJ2-7; clone size: .; CDR3 DNA: TGTGCCAGCAGTCCCCCCGGACAGGGGGCATACGAGCAGTACTTC; CDR3 protein: CASSPPGQGAYEQYF
D gene: TRBD2; V gene: TRBV6-1; J gene: TRBJ2-7; clone size: .; CDR3 DNA: TGTGCCAGCACCGTCAGCGGGGCTAGCTCCTACGAGCAGTACTTC; CDR3 protein: CASTVSGASSYEQYF
D gene: TRBD1; V gene: TRBV9; J gene: TRBJ2-7; clone size: once; CDR3 DNA: TGTGCCAGCAGCTTGGGTGCCGGGACAGGGGACTACGAGCAGTACTTC; CDR3 protein: CASSLGAGTGDYEQYF
D gene: TRBD1; V gene: TRBV2; J gene: TRBJ1-3; clone size: .; CDR3 DNA: TGTGCCAGCACCAAGGGGACAGGGGTAAACACCATATATTTT; CDR3 protein: CASTKGTGVNTIYF
D gene: TRBD1; V gene: TRBV9; J gene: TRBJ2-5; clone size: .; CDR3 DNA: TGTGCCAGCAGCGCACAGGACAGGGGGCGAGAGACCCAGTACTTC; CDR3 protein: CASSAQDRGRETQYF
D gene: .; V gene: TRBV6-1; J gene: TRBJ1-5; clone size: few; CDR3 DNA: TGTGCCAGCACAGGGAATAGCAATCAGCCCCAGCATTTT; CDR3 protein: CASTGNSNQPQHF
D gene: .; V gene: TRBV6-8; J gene: TRBJ1-5; clone size: .; CDR3 DNA: TGTGCCAGCAGTTACTCCCCCCATCGACTCAATCAGCCCCAGCATTTT; CDR3 protein: CASSYSPHRLNQPQHF